These T cell receptor beta chains were read from a single sample in a study of blood T cell repertoires in COVID-19. This table comes from immunoSEQ multiplex PCR, and its TCRdb copy is limited to in-frame clones, with some not included. The repertoire holds approximately 170,000 clones, roughly four fifths seen once, with around 8% in the top ten. Input material: peripheral blood. Receptors originate from a woman aged 70-85 years with COVID-19, enrolled during active disease. Both conserved end residues are part of each CDR3. A D gene is named only where the DNA matches it firmly. Size is omitted from some rows. Given values are once, few, many or a class for expanded clones.

j_call d_call clone_size v_call cdr3_aa cdr3_nt
TRBJ2-3 TRBD2 NA TRBV2 CASKASGGPLGQYF TGTGCCAGCAAGGCTAGCGGGGGCCCCCTTGGGCAGTATTTT
TRBJ2-1 TRBD2 once TRBV7-2 CASSAGTISYNEQFF TGTGCCAGCAGCGCCGGGACTATCTCCTACAATGAGCAGTTCTTC
TRBJ2-5 NA NA TRBV27 CASSFSDQETQYF TGTGCCAGCAGTTTCTCCGACCAAGAGACCCAGTACTTC
TRBJ1-3 NA NA TRBV28 CASTSGEGNTIYF TGTGCCAGCACCTCTGGGGAGGGAAACACCATATATTTT
TRBJ1-4 TRBD1 NA TRBV6-4 CAIGQGISDEKLFF TGTGCCATCGGACAGGGAATATCGGATGAAAAACTGTTTTTT
TRBJ1-6 NA NA TRBV7-2 CASSLQPEYNSPLHF TGTGCCAGCAGCCTACAGCCTGAGTATAATTCACCCCTCCACTTT
TRBJ2-7 NA NA TRBV18 CASSFQGTYEQYF TGTGCCAGCTCATTCCAGGGTACCTACGAGCAGTACTTC
TRBJ2-1 TRBD2 NA TRBV18 CASSSLLAGVLNEQFF TGTGCCAGCTCCTCTTTACTAGCGGGAGTTCTCAATGAGCAGTTCTTC
TRBJ1-3 NA NA TRBV28 CASSLAGISGNTIYF TGTGCCAGCAGTTTAGCGGGAATCTCTGGAAACACCATATATTTT
TRBJ2-3 NA NA TRBV30 CAWSRGSRRTDTQYF TGTGCCTGGAGTAGGGGGAGCAGGAGGACAGATACGCAGTATTTT
TRBJ2-1 TRBD2 NA TRBV7-2 CASSLAASGVQGQFF TGTGCCAGCAGCTTAGCGGCTAGCGGGGTCCAAGGGCAGTTCTTC
TRBJ1-1 NA NA TRBV7-2 CASSLGQPTEAFF TGTGCCAGCAGCTTAGGACAACCCACTGAAGCTTTCTTT
TRBJ2-7 TRBD2 NA TRBV5-1 CASSLGLAGVDEQYF TGCGCCAGCAGCCTGGGACTAGCGGGAGTGGACGAGCAGTACTTC
TRBJ1-2 NA NA TRBV7-8 CASSLDGSIYGYTF TGTGCCAGCAGCTTAGATGGCTCGATCTATGGCTACACCTTC
TRBJ1-1 NA NA TRBV7-9 CASSLGSSGANTEAFF TGTGCCAGCAGCTTAGGGAGTTCAGGGGCTAACACTGAAGCTTTCTTT
TRBJ2-3 TRBD1 many TRBV28 CASLGQGESDTQYF TGTGCCAGCCTCGGACAGGGAGAATCAGATACGCAGTATTTT
TRBJ2-2 TRBD2 NA TRBV2 CASSQRGLAVTGELFF TGTGCCAGCAGCCAGCGGGGACTAGCGGTCACCGGGGAGCTGTTTTTT
TRBJ2-1 TRBD2 NA TRBV11-2 CASSLLSSGRGEQFF TGTGCCAGCAGCTTATTGTCTAGCGGGAGAGGTGAGCAGTTCTTC
TRBJ1-2 TRBD1 NA TRBV15 CATSRGGQGAIGYTF TGTGCCACCAGCAGAGGGGGACAGGGGGCGATCGGCTACACCTTC
TRBJ2-2 TRBD1 NA TRBV27 CASSFRGHSTGELFF TGTGCCAGCAGTTTCAGGGGGCACAGCACCGGGGAGCTGTTTTTT
TRBJ1-6 NA NA TRBV19 CASSIEGVNSPLHF TGTGCCAGTAGTATAGAAGGGGTCAATTCACCCCTCCACTTT
TRBJ2-3 NA once TRBV28 CASSLRGRGTDTQYF TGTGCCAGCAGTTTAAGGGGGAGGGGCACAGATACGCAGTATTTT
TRBJ2-1 NA NA TRBV4-3 CASSPLGTREQFF TGCGCCAGCAGCCCCCTAGGGACTCGGGAGCAGTTCTTC
TRBJ2-7 TRBD2 NA TRBV19 CASSPPGTSSHEQYF TGTGCCAGTAGCCCCCCCGGGACTAGTTCCCACGAGCAGTACTTC
TRBJ2-1 NA NA TRBV2 CASSDWGPGEQFF TGTGCCAGCAGTGACTGGGGTCCGGGGGAGCAGTTCTTC
TRBJ1-1 TRBD1 NA TRBV7-9 CASSFGTGIKSNTEAFF TGTGCCAGCAGCTTTGGGACAGGGATTAAATCGAACACTGAAGCTTTCTTT
TRBJ2-7 TRBD2 NA TRBV7-2 CASSFSGSLIREQYF TGTGCCAGCAGTTTTAGCGGGAGTCTCATCCGGGAGCAGTACTTC
TRBJ2-1 TRBD2 NA TRBV7-9 CASSSGTSGLDEQFF TGTGCCAGCAGCTCCGGGACTAGCGGGCTCGATGAGCAGTTCTTC
TRBJ2-3 NA few TRBV29-1 CSVGRGTDTQYF TGCAGCGTTGGCCGGGGCACAGATACGCAGTATTTT
TRBJ2-2 TRBD2 NA TRBV7-3 CASSPAGGKTGELFF TGTGCCAGCAGCCCAGCGGGAGGAAAAACCGGGGAGCTGTTTTTT
TRBJ2-7 TRBD2 NA TRBV7-6 CASSLWGTTSSYEQYF TGTGCCAGCAGCTTATGGGGGACTACCAGCTCCTACGAGCAGTACTTC
TRBJ2-1 TRBD2 NA TRBV2 CASSQSGGSYNEQFF TGTGCCAGCAGTCAGAGCGGGGGGTCCTACAATGAGCAGTTCTTC
TRBJ2-7 TRBD2 NA TRBV5-1 CASSLTSGYSYEQYF TGCGCCAGCAGCCTGACTAGCGGATACTCCTACGAGCAGTACTTC
TRBJ2-1 TRBD2 NA TRBV5-1 CASSLGPTSGHNEQFF TGCGCCAGCAGCTTGGGCCCGACTAGCGGACACAATGAGCAGTTCTTC
TRBJ2-7 NA NA TRBV28 CASSLTGETDFYEQYF TGTGCCAGCAGCCTTACCGGCGAGACAGATTTCTACGAGCAGTACTTC
TRBJ2-1 NA NA TRBV29-1 CSVEDLRGNEQFF TGCAGCGTTGAAGATCTTCGGGGTAATGAGCAGTTCTTC
TRBJ2-3 NA NA TRBV29-1 CSVERLVIDTQYF TGCAGCGTTGAACGACTAGTGATAGATACGCAGTATTTT
TRBJ1-1 TRBD1 NA TRBV19 CASRGTGLGDTEAFF TGTGCCAGTAGAGGGACAGGCCTCGGGGACACTGAAGCTTTCTTT
TRBJ1-5 NA NA TRBV16 CASSQRNQPQHF TGTGCCAGCAGCCAACGTAATCAGCCCCAGCATTTT
TRBJ2-6 TRBD1 NA TRBV6-2/TRBV6-3 CASSPRTGTFGANVLTF TGTGCCAGCAGCCCTCGGACAGGGACCTTTGGGGCCAACGTCCTGACTTTC
TRBJ2-1 TRBD1 NA TRBV7-2 CASSPRTGSDEQFF TGTGCCAGCAGCCCCCGGACAGGGAGCGATGAGCAGTTCTTC
TRBJ1-2 NA NA TRBV28 CASNKSGYGYTF TGTGCCAGCAACAAATCGGGCTATGGCTACACCTTC
TRBJ2-1 TRBD1 NA TRBV18 CASSPSTGSARGSSYNEQFF TGTGCCAGCTCACCATCGACAGGGTCAGCGAGAGGGAGCTCCTACAATGAGCAGTTCTTC
TRBJ2-7 NA NA TRBV5-1 CASSLDGLVLEQYF TGCGCCAGCAGCTTGGACGGTTTAGTACTTGAGCAGTACTTC
TRBJ2-3 TRBD1 NA TRBV5-4 CASSLDRGQYADTQYF TGTGCCAGCAGCTTGGACAGGGGCCAATATGCGGATACGCAGTATTTT
TRBJ1-2 TRBD1 NA TRBV6-5 CASSYRTGGAYGYTF TGTGCCAGCAGTTACAGGACAGGGGGCGCCTATGGCTACACCTTC
TRBJ2-5 NA NA TRBV18 CASSPLQDQETQYF TGTGCCAGCTCACCATTACAGGACCAAGAGACCCAGTACTTC
TRBJ2-3 NA NA TRBV2 CASSGVDFSSTDTQYF TGTGCCAGCAGTGGAGTGGACTTCTCTAGCACAGATACGCAGTATTTT
TRBJ1-1 NA NA TRBV6-2/TRBV6-3 CASSRTAQAFF TGTGCCAGCAGTCGGACAGCTCAAGCTTTCTTT
TRBJ2-1 TRBD2 NA TRBV6-5 CASSLPGTSPIQQFF TGTGCCAGCAGTCTTCCCGGGACTAGCCCAATACAGCAGTTCTTC
TRBJ2-5 TRBD2 NA TRBV7-2 CASSFIAGGETQYF TGTGCCAGCAGCTTTATAGCGGGAGGAGAGACCCAGTACTTC
TRBJ1-4 NA NA TRBV6-5 CASSRAGGEKLFF TGTGCCAGCAGCCGGGCAGGAGGTGAAAAACTGTTTTTT
TRBJ2-7 TRBD1 NA TRBV5-4 CASSPPGQGAYEQYF TGTGCCAGCAGTCCACCGGGACAGGGGGCCTACGAGCAGTACTTC